These 22 T cell receptor beta chains came from one sample sequenced in a study of T cell responses to AZD1222 COVID-19 vaccine. TCRdb's table, derived via immunoSEQ multiplex PCR, lists solely in-frame clones and lacks some. The table has about 150,000 clones, roughly nine tenths seen once. Sequencing was performed on peripheral blood, taken on day 0 of AZD1222 vaccination. These receptors were collected from an adult in good health.

This clone was recorded once. V gene TRBV5-1 combines with J gene TRBJ2-5, with D perhaps matching TRBD1 (5 bases). The CDR3 extends over 15 amino acids. CDR1 and CDR2 from the germline V gene are SGHRS and YFSETQ. V gave up 0 bases and J gave up 3 bases, with 12 bases separating them. The DNA of the CDR3 is TGCGCCAGCAGCTTGGTTGACAGTCGGGAAGAGACCCAGTACTTC. Amino acid sequence: CASSLVDSREETQYF.

The genes are TRBV4-1 and TRBJ1-2, with D possibly TRBD1 on 6 matching bases. The V end lost 4 bases, the J end lost 2 bases, and 14 bases lay between the germline ends. The germline gives CDR1 MGHRA, CDR2 YSYEKL. The CDR3 contains 15 residues. The CDR3 DNA reads TGCGCCAGCAGCCCCACCCCTACAGGGAACTATGGCTACACCTTC. As protein: CASSPTPTGNYGYTF.

In this sample, this clone turned up once. The chain combines TRBV2 with TRBJ1-6; D may be TRBD1 (5 bases). Germline V lookup: CDR1 SNHLY, CDR2 FYNNEI. The CDR3 consists of 14 residues. Trimming pared 8 bases from V and 1 base from J, leaving 9 bases between. CDR3 sequence (DNA): TGTGCCAGCCTAGCAGGGTCCTATAATTCACCCCTCCACTTT. This translates into CASLAGSYNSPLHF. Full variable domain (missing parts from reference TRBV2 and TRBJ1-6): EPEVTQTPSHQVTQMGQEVILRCVPISNHLYFYWYRQILGQKVEFLVSFYNNEISEKSEIFDDQFSVERPDGSNFTLKIRSTKLEDSAMYFCASLAGSYNSPLHFGNGTRLTVT.

The rearrangement joins TRBV6-1 to TRBJ1-5, with D uncertain. This CDR3 is built from 15 residues. The ends were cut back, 0 bases at V and 5 bases at J, with 11 bases in the middle. Per germline, CDR1 MNHNS and CDR2 SASEGT. Written as DNA, the CDR3 is TGTGCCAGCAGTGAAGCTGCGACCGCCTATCAGCCCCAGCATTTT. Translated, it gives CASSEAATAYQPQHF.

The rearrangement links TRBV18 to TRBJ1-3, with D possibly TRBD1 on 5 matching bases. The V end lost 3 bases, the J end lost 0 bases, and 12 bases lay between the germline ends. Germline V lookup: CDR1 KGHSH, CDR2 LQKENI. The CDR3 consists of 16 residues. CDR3 bases: TGTGCCAGCTCACCGGGGACGGGGAACTCTGGAAACACCATATATTTT. Its protein product is CASSPGTGNSGNTIYF.

This rearrangement joins TRBV5-4 to TRBJ2-5; D gene ambiguous. The CDR3 is 14 amino acids. V shed 0 bases and J shed 0 bases, with 6 bases lying between them. CDR1 and CDR2 (germline): SGHNT, YYREEE (reference sequence). The CDR3 DNA is TGTGCCAGCAGCTTGGATGGTCACCAAGAGACCCAGTACTTC. Protein product: CASSLDGHQETQYF. The complete variable domain, with remaining parts taken from reference TRBV5-4 and TRBJ2-5, reads ETGVTQSPTHLIKTRGQQVTLRCSSQSGHNTVSWYQQALGQGPQFIFQYYREEENGRGNFPPRFSGLQFPNYSSELNVNALELDDSALYLCASSLDGHQETQYFGPGTRLLVL.

The rearrangement joins TRBV9 to TRBJ2-2; D might be TRBD1 (6 bases). CDR1 SGDLS and CDR2 YYNGEE come from the germline V gene. Trimming stripped 5 bases from V and 0 bases from J, with 11 bases between. This CDR3 contains 15 residues. Here the CDR3 DNA reads TGTGCCAGCAGTCTGCAGGGGTCGAACACCGGGGAGCTGTTTTTT. Translation: CASSLQGSNTGELFF. The full variable domain, in which reference TRBV9 and TRBJ2-2 provide the parts outside the CDR3, is DSGVTQTPKHLITATGQRVTLRCSPRSGDLSVYWYQQSLDQGLQFLIQYYNGEERAKGNILERFSAQQFPDLHSELNLSSLELGDSALYFCASSLQGSNTGELFFGEGSRLTVL.

The chain recombines TRBV4-1 with TRBJ1-1, with D possibly being TRBD1 (5 bases). The V end lost 1 base, the J end lost 9 bases, and 12 bases lay between the germline ends. Germline V gene data show CDR1 as MGHRA and CDR2 as YSYEKL. This CDR3 contains 13 residues. CDR3 bases: TGCGCCAGCAGCCAAGCCCCCGCGGGACAAGCTTTCTTT. Its translation is CASSQAPAGQAFF.

This rearrangement joins TRBV3-1 (or the pseudogene TRBV3-2) to TRBJ1-1, with TRBD1 as a possible D gene (6 bases). Germline V gene lookup returns CDR1 LGHDT and CDR2 YNNKEL (reference sequence). V lost 4 bases and J 7 bases, leaving 10 bases between the germline ends. CDR3 length: 12 residues. The CDR3 DNA is TGTGCCAGCAGCCGGACAGAAAATGAAGCTTTCTTT. It encodes CASSRTENEAFF.

The chain uses TRBV6-5 and TRBJ2-7, with D perhaps assigned TRBD1 or TRBD2 (5 bases each). Germline CDR1 reads MNHEY; CDR2 reads SVGAGI. Trimming cost V 5 bases and J 5 bases, with 19 bases left between them. The CDR3 is made up of 15 amino acids. CDR3 region: CASSLRTGDRDEQYF. Here the CDR3 DNA reads TGTGCCAGCAGTCTACGGACTGGGGACCGGGACGAGCAGTACTTC.

The chain joins TRBV15 to TRBJ2-7; D possibly corresponds to TRBD2 (6 bases). The CDR3 consists of 15 residues. Deletions cut 1 base from V and 3 bases from J, with 13 bases between. Per germline, CDR1 LNHNV and CDR2 YYDKDF (reference sequence). The CDR3 nucleotides read TGTGCCACCAGCAGAGGTGACGGGGGAGGCTACGAGCAGTACTTC. It encodes CATSRGDGGGYEQYF.

The chain carries TRBV28 and TRBJ1-1, with 7 bases fitting TRBD1. CDR1 is MDHEN and CDR2 is SYDVKM in the germline V gene. This CDR3 contains 15 residues. Losses at the gene ends were 7 bases for V and 0 bases for J; bases not matched to a gene: 8. In nucleotides, the CDR3 is TGTGCCAGCACTCCTGGGACAGATATGAACACTGAAGCTTTCTTT. Translated: CASTPGTDMNTEAFF. Filled out from reference TRBV28 and TRBJ1-1, the complete variable domain reads DVKVTQSSRYLVKRTGEKVFLECVQDMDHENMFWYRQDPGLGLRLIYFSYDVKMKEKGDIPEGYSVSREKKERFSLILESASTNQTSMYLCASTPGTDMNTEAFFGQGTRLTVV.

The chain has TRBV12-3 or TRBV12-4 and TRBJ1-2; D gene unclear. The ends were cut back, 5 bases at V and 9 bases at J, with 13 bases in the middle. CDR3 length: 12 residues. CDR3 coding DNA: TGTGCCAGCAGTCCCGGGGTGGAGCGCTACACCTTC. It is translated as CASSPGVERYTF.

This chain uses TRBV5-1 with TRBJ2-1, with 13 positions matching TRBD2. The CDR3 contains 17 residues. V dropped 4 bases and J dropped 0; count of bases not matched to a gene: 4. In germline, CDR1 is SGHRS, CDR2 YFSETQ. The CDR3 region is CASSLGLAGASYNEQFF. In nucleotides, the CDR3 is TGCGCCAGCAGCCTCGGACTAGCGGGGGCCTCCTACAATGAGCAGTTCTTC. Based on the CDR3 plus reference TRBV5-1 and TRBJ2-1, the full variable domain is KAGVTQTPRYLIKTRGQQVTLSCSPISGHRSVSWYQQTPGQGLQFLFEYFSETQRNKGNFPGRFSGRQFSNSRSEMNVSTLELGDSALYLCASSLGLAGASYNEQFFGPGTRLTVL.

V gene TRBV5-1 combines with J gene TRBJ2-1, with TRBD2 identical over 14 bases. The CDR3 runs to 15 residues. Trimming at V came to 4 bases and at J to 9 bases, leaving 6 bases not matched to a gene. Per the germline V gene, CDR1 is SGHRS and CDR2 is YFSETQ. The CDR3 here is CASSLGLAGVVEQFF. The CDR3 coding sequence is TGCGCCAGCAGCCTGGGACTAGCGGGGGTGGTTGAGCAGTTCTTC.

The V gene is TRBV6-5, the J gene TRBJ1-6, with D possibly TRBD1 on 5 matching bases. This CDR3 region has 16 residues. Germline V gene sequence: CDR1 MNHEY, CDR2 SVGAGI. Trimming shortened V by 2 bases and J by 4 bases, and 12 bases separated the two germline ends. CDR3 residues: CASSYGAGRYNSPLHF. The CDR3 coding sequence is TGTGCCAGCAGTTACGGGGCAGGAAGATATAATTCACCCCTCCACTTT.

The chain has TRBV28 and TRBJ1-6; 7 nucleotides agree with TRBD1. The CDR3 sequence is 15 residues long. V trimming: 2 bases; J trimming: 7 bases; junction bases outside the gene matches: 5. Germline CDR1 is MDHEN and CDR2 is SYDVKM. CDR3 in DNA: TGTGCCAGCAGTTTAACGGCAGGGGGGAATTCACCCCTCCACTTT. This gives the protein CASSLTAGGNSPLHF.

The CDR3 region is CASSLVTQETQYF. The CDR3 nucleotides are TGTGCCAGCAGCTTAGTCACACAAGAGACCCAGTACTTC. The chain joins TRBV7-9 to TRBJ2-5; no reliable D call. Trimming took off 1 base at V and 2 bases at J, with 5 bases between the two ends. The CDR3 is made up of 13 amino acids. The germline CDR1 and CDR2 sequences are SEHNR and FQNEAQ (reference sequence).

The chain joins TRBV9 to TRBJ1-5; D uncertain. The CDR3 totals 15 residues. The V gene's germline CDR1 is SGDLS and CDR2 YYNGEE. V shed 0 bases and J shed 4 bases, with 11 bases lying between them. The CDR3 sequence is CASSVAPGYNQPQHF. Written as DNA, the CDR3 is TGTGCCAGCAGCGTAGCGCCCGGTTATAATCAGCCCCAGCATTTT.

The genes are TRBV5-4 and TRBJ2-1, with D possibly TRBD2 on 6 matching bases. The CDR3 extends over 16 amino acids. Per the germline V gene, CDR1 is SGHNT and CDR2 is YYREEE (reference sequence). Trimming took 5 bases from V and 0 from J, leaving 15 bases between them. CDR3 in DNA: TGTGCCAGCAGTGGGGGGACGGGGAGCTCCTACAATGAGCAGTTCTTC. It is translated as CASSGGTGSSYNEQFF.

The CDR3: CASSLETQYF. The CDR3 DNA is TGTGCCAGCAGCCTCGAGACCCAGTACTTC. V and J are TRBV12-3 or TRBV12-4 and TRBJ2-5; D remains unclear. CDR3 length: 10 amino acids. Trimming cost V 6 bases and J 5 bases, with 4 bases left between them.

The CDR3 nucleotides read TGTGCCACCAGCAGGCAGGGAGGATATCAGCCCCAGCATTTT. Translation gives CATSRQGGYQPQHF. The genes are TRBV15 and TRBJ1-5, with TRBD1 as a possible D gene (5 bases). Per the germline V gene, CDR1 is LNHNV and CDR2 is YYDKDF (reference sequence). The CDR3 extends over 14 amino acids. V shed 3 bases and J shed 5 bases, with 11 bases lying between them.